The clone carrying this TCR beta chain was observed a handful of times. Its antigen is as yet unknown. This may be a read error, as it is one base from a much larger clone. Combining a sample-barcoded 5' primer with a J-beta primer mix, a second PCR ran for about 7 to 11 cycles. TCRdb passed the 5' RACE reads through MiXCR, listing each CDR3 protein once. This sample has 1.5 million to 2 million distinct CDR3 sequences, with over 25% found just once. This specimen comes from a study of blood T cells in healthy people across ages. Germline values: CDR1 DFQATT, CDR2 SNEGSKA (reference sequence). V lost 3 bases, J lost 0 bases, and 7 bases lay in between. There are 13 residues in the CDR3. Whole-study results and caveats: TCR beta diversity correlated strongly with naive T cell percentage. Per million T cells, the diversity of TCR beta decreased roughly linearly as age advanced.

The people who gave samples were healthy Caucasians from Russia, aged roughly 6 to 90. The J gene is TRBJ2-3, the V gene TRBV20-1, with D perhaps matching TRBD2 (6 bases). This TCR derives from a woman in her 30s in good health. Specimen: blood. The CDR3 region has the DNA TGCAGTGCTAGCCGGGGGAGCACAGATACGCAGTATTTT. This translates into CSASRGSTDTQYF.